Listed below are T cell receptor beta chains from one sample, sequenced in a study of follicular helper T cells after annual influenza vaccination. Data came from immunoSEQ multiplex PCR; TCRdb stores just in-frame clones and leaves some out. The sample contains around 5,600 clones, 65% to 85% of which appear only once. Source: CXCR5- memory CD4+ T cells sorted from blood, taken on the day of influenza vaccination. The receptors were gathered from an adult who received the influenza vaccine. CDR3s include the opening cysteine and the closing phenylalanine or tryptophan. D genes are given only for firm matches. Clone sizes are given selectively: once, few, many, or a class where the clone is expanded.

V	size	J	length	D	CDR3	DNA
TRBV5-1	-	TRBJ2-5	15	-	CASSLADVLGETQYF	TGCGCCAGCAGCTTGGCCGATGTCCTAGGGGAGACCCAGTACTTC
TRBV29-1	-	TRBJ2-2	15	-	CSVSGDSLNTGELFF	TGCAGCGTATCCGGGGACTCCTTGAACACCGGGGAGCTGTTTTTT
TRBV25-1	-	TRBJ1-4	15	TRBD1	CASSPPGQTYEKLFF	TGTGCCAGCAGTCCGCCGGGACAGACCTATGAAAAACTGTTTTTT
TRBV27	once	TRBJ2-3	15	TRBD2	CASSYRLAGTDTQYF	TGTGCCAGCAGTTACCGACTAGCGGGCACAGATACGCAGTATTTT
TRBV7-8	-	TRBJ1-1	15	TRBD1	CASSLVAGGSTEAFF	TGTGCCAGCAGCTTAGTAGCAGGGGGAAGTACTGAAGCTTTCTTT
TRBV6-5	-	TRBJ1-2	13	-	CASSLSGANGYTF	TGTGCCAGCTCACTCTCGGGGGCAAATGGCTACACCTTC
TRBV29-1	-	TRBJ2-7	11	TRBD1	CSVRTGSEQYF	TGCAGCGTCCGGACAGGGTCCGAGCAGTACTTC
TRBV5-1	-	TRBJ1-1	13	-	CASSLDGDTEAFF	TGCGCCAGCAGCTTGGACGGGGACACTGAAGCTTTCTTT
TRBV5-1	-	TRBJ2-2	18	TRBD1	CASSLLPGQGGDTGELFF	TGCGCCAGCAGCTTGTTGCCGGGACAGGGAGGGGACACCGGGGAGCTGTTTTTT
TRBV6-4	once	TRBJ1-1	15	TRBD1	CASSAFAGGGTEAFF	TGTGCCAGCAGTGCCTTCGCAGGGGGCGGTACTGAAGCTTTCTTT
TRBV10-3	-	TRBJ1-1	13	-	CAVEGEGNTEAFF	TGTGCCGTGGAGGGTGAGGGGAACACTGAAGCTTTCTTT
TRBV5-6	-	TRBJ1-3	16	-	CASSSPGGPSGNTIYF	TGTGCCAGCAGCTCCCCCGGGGGGCCTTCTGGAAACACCATATATTTT
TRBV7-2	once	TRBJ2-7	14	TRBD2	CASRIAGGPYEQYF	TGTGCCAGCAGGATAGCGGGAGGCCCCTACGAGCAGTACTTC
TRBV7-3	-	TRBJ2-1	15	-	CASSLFPLEYNEQFF	TGTGCCAGCAGCTTATTTCCACTCGAATACAATGAGCAGTTCTTC
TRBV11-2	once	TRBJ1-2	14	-	CASSYPGVSHGYTF	TGTGCCAGCAGCTATCCCGGAGTTTCCCATGGCTACACCTTC
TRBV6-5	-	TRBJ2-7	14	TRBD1	CASRAGQGLYEQYF	TGTGCCAGCAGGGCGGGACAGGGTCTCTACGAGCAGTACTTC
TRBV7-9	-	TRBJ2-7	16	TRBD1	CASSLRPQQGLGEQYF	TGTGCCAGCAGCTTAAGGCCCCAACAGGGGCTGGGCGAGCAGTACTTC
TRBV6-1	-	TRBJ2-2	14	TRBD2	CATSGGFNTGELFF	TGTGCCACGAGCGGGGGCTTTAACACCGGGGAGCTGTTTTTT
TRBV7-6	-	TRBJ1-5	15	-	CASSMQGTGDQPQHF	TGTGCCAGCAGCATGCAGGGGACGGGAGATCAGCCCCAGCATTTT
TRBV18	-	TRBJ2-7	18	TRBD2	CASSPLRLAGEWWNEQYF	TGTGCCAGCTCACCTTTGCGACTAGCGGGAGAGTGGTGGAACGAGCAGTACTTC
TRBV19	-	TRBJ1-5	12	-	CASSPALQPQHF	TGTGCCAGTAGCCCGGCTCTTCAGCCCCAGCATTTT
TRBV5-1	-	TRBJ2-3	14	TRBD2	CASLAVAGGDTQYF	TGCGCCAGCCTCGCGGTAGCGGGAGGAGATACGCAGTATTTT
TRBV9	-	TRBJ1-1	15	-	CASSVGVGGYTEAFF	TGTGCCAGCAGCGTAGGAGTCGGGGGCTACACTGAAGCTTTCTTT
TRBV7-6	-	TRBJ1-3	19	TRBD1	CASSSRSDRATSSGNTIYF	TGTGCCAGCAGCTCACGGTCGGACAGGGCTACTAGTTCTGGAAACACCATATATTTT
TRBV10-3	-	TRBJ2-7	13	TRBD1	CAISAQGAGEQYF	TGTGCCATCAGTGCCCAGGGGGCGGGGGAGCAGTACTTC
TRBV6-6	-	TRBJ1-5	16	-	CASSSGTAYSNQPQHF	TGTGCCAGCAGTTCCGGGACCGCATATAGCAATCAGCCCCAGCATTTT
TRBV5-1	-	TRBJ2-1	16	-	CASSFADGPPYNEQFF	TGCGCCAGCAGCTTCGCCGACGGACCGCCCTACAATGAGCAGTTCTTC
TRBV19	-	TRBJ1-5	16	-	CASMGVGGFSNQPQHF	TGTGCCAGTATGGGGGTTGGGGGGTTTAGCAATCAGCCCCAGCATTTT
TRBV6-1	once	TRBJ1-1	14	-	CASSKYRENTEAFF	TGTGCCAGCAGTAAATACAGGGAGAACACTGAAGCTTTCTTT
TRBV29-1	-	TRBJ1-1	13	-	CSVHGRMNTEAFF	TGCAGCGTCCACGGACGGATGAACACTGAAGCTTTCTTT
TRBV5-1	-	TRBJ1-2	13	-	CASSLTGTYGYTF	TGCGCCAGCAGCCTTACCGGGACCTATGGCTACACCTTC
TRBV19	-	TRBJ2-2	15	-	CASSTRLVGTGELFF	TGTGCCAGTAGTACCCGACTAGTCGGGACCGGGGAGCTGTTTTTT
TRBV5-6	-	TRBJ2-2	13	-	CASSLDPTGELFF	TGTGCCAGCAGCTTGGACCCCACCGGGGAGCTGTTTTTT
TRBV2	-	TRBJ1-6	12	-	CASSPPPSPLHF	TGTGCCAGCAGCCCTCCGCCTTCACCCCTCCACTTT
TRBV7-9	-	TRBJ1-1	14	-	CASSLGATSAEAFF	TGTGCCAGCAGCTTAGGGGCTACTAGCGCTGAAGCTTTCTTT
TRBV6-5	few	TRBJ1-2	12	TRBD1	CATSDRGYGYTF	TGTGCCACCTCGGACAGGGGTTATGGCTACACCTTC
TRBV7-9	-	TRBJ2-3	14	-	CASSLVEVTDTQYF	TGTGCCAGCAGCTTAGTAGAGGTGACAGATACGCAGTATTTT
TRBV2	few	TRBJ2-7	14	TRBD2	CASRGTSGAHEQYF	TGTGCCAGCAGGGGGACTAGCGGGGCCCACGAGCAGTACTTC
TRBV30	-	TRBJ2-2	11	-	CALVGSRELFF	TGTGCCCTGGTGGGGTCCCGGGAGCTGTTTTTT
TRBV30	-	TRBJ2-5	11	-	CAWSDGRTQYF	TGTGCCTGGAGCGATGGTCGGACCCAGTACTTC
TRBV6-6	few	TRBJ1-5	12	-	CASSYVGQPQHF	TGTGCCAGCAGTTACGTAGGCCAGCCCCAGCATTTT
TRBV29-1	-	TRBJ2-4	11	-	CSVSTGNIQYF	TGCAGCGTTTCGACAGGAAACATTCAGTACTTC
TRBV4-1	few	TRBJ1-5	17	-	CASSQGVSGRDNQPQHF	TGCGCCAGCAGCCAAGGGGTTTCAGGGAGGGACAATCAGCCCCAGCATTTT
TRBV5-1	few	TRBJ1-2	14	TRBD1	CASSGDRVGYGYTF	TGCGCCAGCAGCGGGGACAGGGTTGGCTATGGCTACACCTTC
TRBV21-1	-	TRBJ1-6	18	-	CASSKYLLHIHHNSPLHF	TGTGCCAGCAGTAAGTACTTACTACACATACATCATAATTCACCCCTCCACTTT
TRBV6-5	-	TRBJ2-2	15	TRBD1	CASSYGTVNTGELFF	TGTGCCAGCAGTTACGGGACAGTAAACACCGGGGAGCTGTTTTTT
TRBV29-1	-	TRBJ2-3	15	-	CSVSLTATSTDTQYF	TGCAGCGTTTCCCTCACAGCGACGAGCACAGATACGCAGTATTTT
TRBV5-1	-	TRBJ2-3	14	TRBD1	CASSPSQGSDTQYF	TGCGCCAGCAGCCCATCACAGGGGTCAGATACGCAGTATTTT
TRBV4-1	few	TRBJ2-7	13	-	CASSQAQNYEQYF	TGCGCCAGCAGCCAAGCCCAGAACTACGAGCAGTACTTC
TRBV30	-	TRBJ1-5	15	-	CAWSQQGAWSQPQHF	TGTGCCTGGAGTCAACAAGGGGCATGGAGTCAGCCCCAGCATTTT
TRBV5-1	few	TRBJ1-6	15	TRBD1	CASTAGTGGESPLHF	TGCGCCAGCACCGCCGGGACAGGGGGCGAATCACCCCTCCACTTT
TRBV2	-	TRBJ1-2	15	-	CASSEAPGSVYGYTF	TGTGCCAGCAGTGAAGCTCCGGGATCCGTCTATGGCTACACCTTC
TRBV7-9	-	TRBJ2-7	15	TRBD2	CASSFSAGGTYEQYF	TGTGCCAGCAGCTTCTCAGCGGGAGGTACCTACGAGCAGTACTTC
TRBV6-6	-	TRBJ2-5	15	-	CASSYDPVEGETQYF	TGTGCCAGCAGTTACGACCCCGTAGAGGGGGAGACCCAGTACTTC
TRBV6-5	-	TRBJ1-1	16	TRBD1	CASSYLSTGRATEAFF	TGTGCCAGCAGTTACCTTTCGACAGGGAGGGCCACTGAAGCTTTCTTT
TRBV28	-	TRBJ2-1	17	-	CASSLGSAGSSYNEQFF	TGTGCCAGCAGTTTGGGTTCGGCGGGGTCCTCCTACAATGAGCAGTTCTTC
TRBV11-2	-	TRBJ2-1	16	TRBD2	CASSFRGDHSYNEQFF	TGTGCCAGCAGCTTCCGGGGGGACCACTCCTACAATGAGCAGTTCTTC